The text below deals with one T cell receptor beta chain. What it binds is unknown. This sample was taken from a study of T-cell memory formation after mild COVID-19. The wider study: TCR clusters largely stayed donor specific. Regarding the study as a whole: That cross-reactive memory joined was suggested by some responding clones appearing in pre-infection memory. Most CD4+ clones that shrank were in CM and EM, while CD8+ ones turned up in EMRA. Later expanders leaned CD4+, whereas day 15 to 85 contracting clones were balanced CD4/CD8.

Each CDR3 protein is one row after TCRdb ran MiXCR on the 5' RACE reads. The repertoire holds about 180,000 distinct CDR3 sequences, with roughly 18% as singletons. The material sequenced was PBMCs or a T cell subset sorted from them (not recorded which). This clonotype was obtained from a man between 18 and 35 years old who had mild COVID-19 (a few samples of this study predate the infection). Cell type and time point are not known.

CDR3 loop: CASSVGRITDTQYF. The CDR3 region has the DNA TGCGCCAGCAGCGTTGGCAGAATCACAGATACGCAGTATTTT. V is TRBV5-1 and J is TRBJ2-3; D is ambiguous. Trimming pared 4 bases from V and 2 bases from J, leaving 11 bases between. From germline, CDR1 is SGHRS and CDR2 YFSETQ. The CDR3 loop spans 14 amino acids. Filled out from reference TRBV5-1 and TRBJ2-3, the complete variable domain reads KAGVTQTPRYLIKTRGQQVTLSCSPISGHRSVSWYQQTPGQGLQFLFEYFSETQRNKGNFPGRFSGRQFSNSRSEMNVSTLELGDSALYLCASSVGRITDTQYFGPGTRLTVL.